Shown below are 8 T cell receptor beta chains from a single sample sequenced in a study of cytomegalovirus exposure and HLA in healthy donors (dated by TCRdb to between 2016 and 2019). Libraries came from the immunoSEQ multiplex PCR assay. The multiplex PCR relied on a mix of 60 forward primers for TCR Vbeta segments and 13 reverse primers for TCR Jbeta segments. The clones in this table, taken by TCRdb from immuneACCESS, are in-frame only. Not every clone is retained; where verified, under half of the shortfall comes from an unresolved V gene, and the cause of the rest is unknown. This sample has 150,000 to 200,000 clones in its table, and approximately 82% of those were observed once. The ten largest clones represent around 2.2% of the sample. The sequenced sample was PBMCs. These receptors all stem from a woman in her 30s in good health and CMV-seronegative.

Only one count was recorded for this clone. The chain carries TRBV7-2 and TRBJ1-5, with TRBD1 matching 10 bases. V was clipped by 2 bases and J by 5 bases; unmatched bases: 6. CDR1 is SGHTA, CDR2 FQGNSA, per germline. This CDR3 is 16 amino acids long. This chain's CDR3 is CASSLRGTGADQPQHF. CDR3 sequence (DNA): TGTGCCAGCAGCTTAAGAGGGACAGGGGCCGATCAGCCCCAGCATTTT. The entire variable domain, with the rest obtained from reference TRBV7-2 and TRBJ1-5, is as follows: GAGVSQSPSNKVTEKGKDVELRCDPISGHTALYWYRQSLGQGLEFLIYFQGNSAPDKSGLPSDRFSAERTGGSVSTLTIQRTQQEDSAVYLCASSLRGTGADQPQHFGDGTRLSIL.

The V gene is TRBV7-9, the J gene TRBJ2-7; TRBD2 might be the D (5 bases). The V and J ends lost 4 bases and 4 bases respectively, with 8 bases between them. CDR3 size: 12 residues. Per germline, CDR1 SEHNR and CDR2 FQNEAQ (reference sequence). CDR3 region: CASSSSGYEQYF. CDR3 nucleotides: TGTGCCAGCAGCTCATCGGGATACGAGCAGTACTTC.

V usage is TRBV7-9 and J usage is TRBJ2-7; 9 positions match TRBD1. Trimming removed 5 bases from V and 2 bases from J; junction bases left unmatched: 7. This CDR3 has 15 residues. Germline V lookup: CDR1 SEHNR, CDR2 FQNEAQ (reference sequence). The CDR3 DNA sequence: TGTGCCAGCAGCCGCCCGGGACAGGGTACCTACGAGCAGTACTTC. Protein: CASSRPGQGTYEQYF. The full variable domain, in which reference TRBV7-9 and TRBJ2-7 provide the parts outside the CDR3, is DTGVSQNPRHKITKRGQNVTFRCDPISEHNRLYWYRQTLGQGPEFLTYFQNEAQLEKSRLLSDRFSAERPKGSFSTLEIQRTEQGDSAMYLCASSRPGQGTYEQYFGPGTRLTVT.

This chain links TRBV28 with TRBJ1-2; D is perhaps TRBD1 (5 bases). Trimming removed 6 bases from V and 4 bases from J, with 9 bases in between. The CDR3 has 12 amino acids. Germline CDR1 reads MDHEN; CDR2 reads SYDVKM. In DNA form, the CDR3 reads TGTGCCAGCAGACCCGGGGGCTATGGCTACACCTTC. This gives the protein CASRPGGYGYTF.

The chain is built from TRBV9 and TRBJ1-2, with D perhaps matching TRBD1 (5 bases). V lost 2 bases and J 9 bases, leaving 14 bases between the germline ends. The CDR3 contains 13 residues. Germline loops: CDR1 SGDLS, CDR2 YYNGEE. DNA of the CDR3: TGTGCCAGCAGCGTCGGGCAGGGCAAGAGCTACACCTTC. Translating gives CASSVGQGKSYTF.

The chain recombines TRBV11-2 with TRBJ2-2; D may be TRBD1 (5 bases). The germline V gene has CDR1 SGHAT and CDR2 FQNNGV. V lost 5 bases to trimming and J lost 6 bases, with 13 bases between them. CDR3 length equals 14 residues. The CDR3 is CASSQDGASGELFF. In DNA, the CDR3 is TGTGCCAGCAGCCAGGATGGGGCCTCCGGGGAGCTGTTTTTT.

This clone was observed once. V usage is TRBV7-9 and J usage is TRBJ2-2; 7 nucleotides align to TRBD1. The CDR3 consists of 13 residues. CDR1 and CDR2 (germline): SEHNR, FQNEAQ (reference sequence). V was clipped by 11 bases and J by 0 bases; unmatched bases: 3. The CDR3 here is CAWGTANTGELFF. The CDR3 DNA follows: TGTGCCTGGGGGACAGCGAACACCGGGGAGCTGTTTTTT.

The chain carries TRBV19 and TRBJ1-1, with 8 bases fitting TRBD1. The CDR3 has 19 residues. The V gene end was trimmed by 3 bases and the J gene end by 3 bases; junction bases not matched to a gene: 18. The germline V gene encodes CDR1 LNHDA and CDR2 SQIVND (reference sequence). The CDR3 DNA sequence: TGTGCCAGTAGTATTGGTCGATCTCAATCAGGGGGCCAAGACACTGAAGCTTTCTTT. Translating it yields CASSIGRSQSGGQDTEAFF.